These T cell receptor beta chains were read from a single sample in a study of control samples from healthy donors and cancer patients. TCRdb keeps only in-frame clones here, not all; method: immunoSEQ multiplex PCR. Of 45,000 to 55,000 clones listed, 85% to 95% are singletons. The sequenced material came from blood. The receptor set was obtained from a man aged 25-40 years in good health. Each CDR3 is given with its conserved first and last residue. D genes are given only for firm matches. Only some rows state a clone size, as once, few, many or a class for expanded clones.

TGTGCCAGCAGCTCGACTAGCGGGAGATATGTCACAGATACGCAGTATTTT CASSSTSGRYVTDTQYF TRBJ2-3 TRBD2 - TRBV11-2
TGTGCCAGCAGACCCCAGGGGGGGCCCTATGGCTACACCTTC CASRPQGGPYGYTF TRBJ1-2 TRBD1 - TRBV25-1
TGTGCCAGCAGACCCCGGACACCCGATTTTAACACTGAAGCTTTCTTT CASRPRTPDFNTEAFF TRBJ1-1 - - TRBV28
TGCGCCAGCAGCCAAGATCACCGGGAGGGCCCCGGGGAGCTGTTTTTT CASSQDHREGPGELFF TRBJ2-2 TRBD2 - TRBV4-3
TGTGCCAGCAGTTACACGCGGGAGGGTCAGCCCCAGCATTTT CASSYTREGQPQHF TRBJ1-5 - few TRBV6-2/TRBV6-3
TGCGCCAGCAGCCGGGTGGATGGACTCATAAGGGACTATGGCTACACCTTC CASSRVDGLIRDYGYTF TRBJ1-2 - - TRBV4-1
TGTGCCAGTAGCCAGGCTGGCGGGACGAACACCGGGGAGCTGTTTTTT CASSQAGGTNTGELFF TRBJ2-2 - - TRBV19
TGTGCCAGCAGCTCCGACTGGGACAGGGGGCGAAATGAGCAGTTCTTC CASSSDWDRGRNEQFF TRBJ2-1 TRBD1 - TRBV7-2
TGCGCCAGCAGCTTGGCGCAGGGTTCTTATGGCTACACCTTC CASSLAQGSYGYTF TRBJ1-2 - once TRBV5-1
TGTGCCAGCAGCTTGGAAATAGCTGAGACCCAGTACTTC CASSLEIAETQYF TRBJ2-5 - - TRBV5-4
TGTGCCAGCAGCCATGCCTTCCCGAGGAATGGCTACACCTTC CASSHAFPRNGYTF TRBJ1-2 - - TRBV3-1/TRBV3-2
TGTGCCAGCAGTTTGGTACAGGGGACTGGAAACACCATATATTTT CASSLVQGTGNTIYF TRBJ1-3 TRBD1 - TRBV28
TGTGCCAGCAGTGAGGGTCTCTGGCAGCCCCAGCATTTT CASSEGLWQPQHF TRBJ1-5 - - TRBV2
TGTGCCAGCAGCGTCTCAGGGGGCGCCGAAAAGACCCAGTACTTC CASSVSGGAEKTQYF TRBJ2-5 TRBD1 - TRBV9
TGTGCCACCAGCAGGGCTCAAAGGCAAGACAAGCAGTTCTTC CATSRAQRQDKQFF TRBJ2-1 - - TRBV15
TGTGCCAGCAGCTTGAGTACCCTAGCGTCAACAGATACGCAGTATTTT CASSLSTLASTDTQYF TRBJ2-3 - - TRBV13
TGTGCCAGCAGACCTCACCGGGGGAGCAGGGATCAGCCCCAGCATTTT CASRPHRGSRDQPQHF TRBJ1-5 - - TRBV28
TGTGCCAGCAGGGGGGCTACGAGGGAGCAGTACTTC CASRGATREQYF TRBJ2-7 - - TRBV6-5
TGTGCCAGCAGCTTGGAGGGACTACCGGAGCAGTTCTTC CASSLEGLPEQFF TRBJ2-1 TRBD2 once TRBV7-2
TGTGCCAGCAGCGTAGACAGGGATGGAAACACCATATATTTT CASSVDRDGNTIYF TRBJ1-3 - - TRBV9
TGTGCCAGCAGCCTCCGACAGAACACTGAAGCTTTCTTT CASSLRQNTEAFF TRBJ1-1 - - TRBV11-1
TGTGCCAGCAGTTACTCGGGGACAGGGGGCTACGAGCAGTACTTC CASSYSGTGGYEQYF TRBJ2-7 TRBD1 - TRBV6-2/TRBV6-3
TGTGCCAGCAGCTTGGGGGGACTAGCGGCCACCGGGGAGCTGTTTTTT CASSLGGLAATGELFF TRBJ2-2 TRBD2 - TRBV11-3
TGTGCCTGGAGTGTAGGACATAACACTGAAGCTTTCTTT CAWSVGHNTEAFF TRBJ1-1 - - TRBV30
TGCAGCGTGGGGGACGGGGGAATAGGCGGGGAGCTGTTTTTT CSVGDGGIGGELFF TRBJ2-2 - - TRBV29-1
TGCGCCAGCAGCTTGACCGCGGGGCATTACAATGAGCAGTTCTTC CASSLTAGHYNEQFF TRBJ2-1 - - TRBV5-1
TGTGCCATCAGTGACGTGGACGGTACCCAGCATTTT CAISDVDGTQHF TRBJ1-5 - - TRBV10-3
TGTGCCTGCCGCGAGGAGGCAGCCGGCTCCTACGAGCAGTACTTC CACREEAAGSYEQYF TRBJ2-7 - - TRBV27
TGTGCCAGTAGTTTGGCTAGCGGGACATACAATGAGCAGTTCTTC CASSLASGTYNEQFF TRBJ2-1 TRBD2 - TRBV19
TGTGCCAGCAGCGTCACTAGCGGGCGATCCTACGAGCAGTACTTC CASSVTSGRSYEQYF TRBJ2-7 TRBD2 - TRBV9
TGCGCCAGCAGTCAGGAGGACCCGCGAGACAACGAGCAGTACTTC CASSQEDPRDNEQYF TRBJ2-7 - - TRBV23-1
TGTGCCAGCAAAGAAAACAGGGAGGAGACCCAGTACTTC CASKENREETQYF TRBJ2-5 - - TRBV19
TGTGCCAGCAGTCTCACAGGGGGCTATCAGCCCCAGCATTTT CASSLTGGYQPQHF TRBJ1-5 TRBD1 - TRBV27
TGTGCCAGCAGCTTAAGAGGCCCCGAGCAGTACTTC CASSLRGPEQYF TRBJ2-7 - - TRBV7-9
TGCGCCAGCAGCTCGGGGACAGAGAACACTGAAGCTTTCTTT CASSSGTENTEAFF TRBJ1-1 TRBD1 - TRBV5-1
TGTGCCAGCAGCCCCCGTAAGGTTTACTCAGATACGCAGTATTTT CASSPRKVYSDTQYF TRBJ2-3 - - TRBV7-9
TGTGCCAGCAGCTGGACAGGGACGGGAGCTGAAGCTTTCTTT CASSWTGTGAEAFF TRBJ1-1 TRBD1 - TRBV7-2
TGTGCCAGCAGGACAGGGAGGCGGAGTGAAAAACTGTTTTTT CASRTGRRSEKLFF TRBJ1-4 TRBD1 - TRBV7-8
TGTGCCAGCAGCAGAGAAGGGGCCAACGTCCTGACTTTC CASSREGANVLTF TRBJ2-6 - - TRBV2
TGTGCCAGCAGCTTAGGGACGCCTGGAAACACCATATATTTT CASSLGTPGNTIYF TRBJ1-3 - - TRBV7-8
TGTGCCAGTAGTATCAAAGGGGCGCTTACTAACTATGGCTACACCTTC CASSIKGALTNYGYTF TRBJ1-2 - - TRBV19
TGCGCCAGCAGCTGGGACCTGCATCAGCCCCAGCATTTT CASSWDLHQPQHF TRBJ1-5 - - TRBV10-2
TGTGCCAGCAGCCAATTTGGGGCCAACGTCCTGACTTTC CASSQFGANVLTF TRBJ2-6 - few TRBV3-1/TRBV3-2
TGTGCCAGCTCCCTCGGGACAGGAGAATATGGCTACACCTTC CASSLGTGEYGYTF TRBJ1-2 TRBD1 - TRBV18
TGTGCCAGCAGTGAAGGGGACACCGGGGAGCTGTTTTTT CASSEGDTGELFF TRBJ2-2 - medium-sized TRBV6-4
TGTGCCAGCAGTTACGAGAGGGTAAGCGGGAGGTCCCACAATGAGCAGTTCTTC CASSYERVSGRSHNEQFF TRBJ2-1 TRBD2 - TRBV6-2/TRBV6-3
TGTGCCAGCAGTCCAAGCCCCGGGAGCTCCTACAATGAGCAGTTCTTC CASSPSPGSSYNEQFF TRBJ2-1 - - TRBV7-8
TGTGCCAGCAGCGTACAAGGGGGCAGTGGTGGCTACACCTTC CASSVQGGSGGYTF TRBJ1-2 TRBD1 - TRBV9
TGTGCCAGCAGCCCCCGGGACAGGGGCCCCTACGAGCAGTACTTC CASSPRDRGPYEQYF TRBJ2-7 TRBD1 - TRBV7-6
TGTGCCAGCAGCCTATGGACTAGCGGGCTGAGGGATGAGCAGTTCTTC CASSLWTSGLRDEQFF TRBJ2-1 TRBD2 - TRBV7-8
TGTGCCAGCAGCTTGGCCAGGGCTAGCGGGGGCCCAGATACGCAGTATTTT CASSLARASGGPDTQYF TRBJ2-3 TRBD2 - TRBV5-4
TGTGCCATCAGGGACAGGGGAGAAAACACCATATATTTT CAIRDRGENTIYF TRBJ1-3 TRBD1 - TRBV10-3
TGTGCCAGCAGCTCGGGCGGGAGGGGGGGACCTACCGGGGAGCTGTTTTTT CASSSGGRGGPTGELFF TRBJ2-2 TRBD2 - TRBV5-4
TGTGCCAGTAGTATTGGTAACGAGCAGTACTTC CASSIGNEQYF TRBJ2-7 - - TRBV19
TGTGCCAGCAGTCCACTAGAGTGGACCTACGAGCAGTACTTC CASSPLEWTYEQYF TRBJ2-7 - - TRBV6-5
TGCGCCAGCAGCTTGGCCCTAGCTGGAACGAACACCGGGGAGCTGTTTTTT CASSLALAGTNTGELFF TRBJ2-2 - - TRBV5-1
TGTGCCAGCAGTAAAAGGACAGGGGGCAACACTGAAGCTTTCTTT CASSKRTGGNTEAFF TRBJ1-1 TRBD1 - TRBV27
TGTGCTAGTGGTTTCCTCTGGGGGACAGCATATAGCAATCAGCCCCAGCATTTT CASGFLWGTAYSNQPQHF TRBJ1-5 TRBD1 - TRBV12-5